The clone carrying this TCR beta chain turned up a few times. Its cognate antigen is unknown. The sample's time point: sample taken at primary tumor resection. The data are from a study of spatial heterogeneity in lung cancer. Overall study findings and caveats: The study found that expanded intratumoral alpha and beta TCR counts tracked tumor mutation counts.

TCRdb reprocessed the 5' RACE reads with MiXCR, giving one entry per CDR3 protein. The sample gives some 100,000 distinct CDR3 sequences, about 4.6% of which show up once; around 20% is in the top ten. The receptor was derived from a male donor with early-stage non-small cell lung cancer. Sequencing used lung tumor tissue, obtained at surgery.

The CDR3 here is CASRLGGSDTQYF. DNA of the CDR3: TGTGCCAGCAGGCTAGGAGGCTCAGATACGCAGTATTTT. The J gene is TRBJ2-3, the V gene TRBV27; a possible D gene is TRBD2 (5 bases). V was shortened by 6 bases and J by 4 bases, with 11 bases between the two germline ends. Germline loops: CDR1 MNHEY, CDR2 SMNVEV (reference sequence). The length of the CDR3 is 13 residues.